The 2 T cell receptor beta chains below all came from one sample that was sequenced in a study of T cell changes during pregnancy in multiple sclerosis. Data came from immunoSEQ multiplex PCR; TCRdb stores just in-frame clones and leaves some out. The table lists under 70,000 clones, 92% of them singletons. The sample in question was CD4+ T cells from peripheral blood mononuclear cells, obtained after pregnancy. The receptors were sampled from a female donor with multiple sclerosis, enrolled in a pregnancy study.

The table lists this clone with a count of one. J is TRBJ1-6 and V is TRBV6-5; 7 bases agree with TRBD1. The germline V gene has CDR1 MNHEY and CDR2 SVGAGI. This CDR3 spans 14 amino acids. Trimming at V came to 2 bases and at J to 12 bases, leaving 7 bases not matched to a gene. CDR3 region: CASSYLGQSGPLHF. CDR3 DNA: TGTGCCAGCAGTTACCTGGGACAGTCGGGACCCCTCCACTTT.

The chain uses TRBV2 and TRBJ2-7; 7 nucleotides match TRBD1. With 7 bases clipped from V and 0 bases from J, the junction kept 12 bases outside the gene matches. The germline gives CDR1 SNHLY, CDR2 FYNNEI. This CDR3 has 16 amino acids. This chain's CDR3 is CASTPPRQGLSYEQYF. The DNA of the CDR3 is TGTGCCAGCACTCCACCCCGACAGGGCCTCTCCTACGAGCAGTACTTC.